This T cell receptor (beta chain) came from a study of identical twins. Study outcomes and limitations: Partly confounded zero-insertion analyses could result from invariant MAIT and iNKT cells.

As regards this clonotype: The target antigen is unknown.

Looked up from germline, CDR1 is DFQATT and CDR2 is SNEGSKA (reference sequence). The V and J ends lost 3 bases and 1 base respectively, with 13 bases between them. CDR3 length: 16 residues. TCRdb re-called the 5' RACE reads through MiXCR, storing one row per CDR3 protein. The table has hundreds of thousands of distinct CDR3 sequences, 8.6% seen once. This sample was also put to use in a study of yellow fever vaccine responses in identical twins.

The sample consisted of PBMCs. The chain couples TRBV20-1 to TRBJ2-6, with a possible D match to TRBD2 (5 bases). The sequence came from a woman between 18 and 30 years old in good health. The CDR3 loop is CSASVPRTSGANVLTF. The DNA for the CDR3 is TGCAGTGCTAGCGTTCCCAGGACTTCTGGGGCCAACGTCCTGACTTTC.